The 5 T cell receptor beta chains given below trace back to one sample, sequenced in a study of blood T cell repertoires in COVID-19. Profiling relied on immunoSEQ multiplex PCR, and the TCRdb table lists in-frame clones only, not all of them. Of 310,000 or so clones in the sample, over 80% were seen once. Sequencing was done on a sample of PBMCs or T cells enriched from blood (not recorded which). The receptors originated from a woman between 18 and 30 years old who had recovered from COVID-19.

The genes are TRBV11-2 and TRBJ1-2, with 8 bases matching TRBD1. CDR1 is SGHAT, CDR2 FQNNGV, per germline. V dropped 4 bases and J dropped 4; count of bases not matched to a gene: 5. The CDR3 contains 14 residues. DNA for the CDR3: TGTGCCAGCAGCTGGCAGGGGGCTGCCTATGGCTACACCTTC. Protein sequence: CASSWQGAAYGYTF.

V and J are TRBV5-4 and TRBJ2-3; 7 nucleotides align to TRBD2. The length of the CDR3 is 15 residues. Germline CDR1 SGHNT, CDR2 YYREEE (reference sequence). The ends lost 0 bases at V and 3 bases at J; junction bases unmatched: 4. The chain's CDR3 is CASSLGGRATDTQYF. The CDR3 DNA follows: TGTGCCAGCAGCTTGGGGGGGAGGGCGACAGATACGCAGTATTTT.

J is TRBJ1-5 and V is TRBV2; the D gene is possibly TRBD1 (6 bases). The germline CDR1 and CDR2 sequences are SNHLY and FYNNEI. V was trimmed by 0 bases and J by 7 bases, leaving 19 bases between them. The CDR3 consists of 17 residues. The CDR3 loop reads CASSEATGTPARQPQHF. The CDR3 DNA reads as TGTGCCAGCAGTGAAGCAACAGGGACACCCGCTCGACAGCCCCAGCATTTT.

This chain's CDR3 is CASSLAGDKNIQYF. CDR3 DNA sequence: TGCGCCAGCAGCTTGGCCGGGGATAAAAACATTCAGTACTTC. V gene TRBV5-1 combines with J gene TRBJ2-4, with a possible D match to TRBD2 (5 bases). This CDR3 is 14 amino acids long. Germline CDR1 is SGHRS and CDR2 is YFSETQ. V was shortened by 0 bases and J by 4 bases, with 8 bases between the two germline ends.

There are a few counts of this clone. The J gene is TRBJ1-2, the V gene TRBV7-9; unclear D gene. The length of the CDR3 is 13 residues. Trimming pared 5 bases from V and 5 bases from J, leaving 12 bases between. Germline CDR1 and CDR2: SEHNR and FQNEAQ (reference sequence). CDR3 protein: CASSPYGLYGYTF. CDR3 sequence (DNA): TGTGCCAGCAGCCCTTATGGGCTATATGGCTACACCTTC.